The TCR beta chain described here comes from a study of CD8+ T cells in alopecia areata. Overall study results and limits: Possibly as an HLA-related effect, TCR sharing across patients appeared less clear than in mice.

Reverse transcription of extracted RNA yielded cDNA, which provided the sequencing template. Profiled with immunoSEQ multiplex PCR; TCRdb holds only in-frame clones, not every one. This sample yields around 250,000 clones, of which 67% are seen a single time; roughly 1.2% belongs to the top ten. The germline V gene has CDR1 MGHDK and CDR2 SYGVNS. The CDR3 sequence is 13 residues long. V was cut by 2 bases and J by 2 bases, with 3 bases left in between. As for this clone: The antigen remains unidentified.

The sample consisted of CD4+ T cells sorted from blood, taken at week 0. The source is a human donor with alopecia areata. The genes are TRBV25-1 and TRBJ2-2; D unresolved. The CDR3 DNA reads TGTGCCAGCAGTGAACTAAACACCGGGGAGCTGTTTTTT. Protein: CASSELNTGELFF.